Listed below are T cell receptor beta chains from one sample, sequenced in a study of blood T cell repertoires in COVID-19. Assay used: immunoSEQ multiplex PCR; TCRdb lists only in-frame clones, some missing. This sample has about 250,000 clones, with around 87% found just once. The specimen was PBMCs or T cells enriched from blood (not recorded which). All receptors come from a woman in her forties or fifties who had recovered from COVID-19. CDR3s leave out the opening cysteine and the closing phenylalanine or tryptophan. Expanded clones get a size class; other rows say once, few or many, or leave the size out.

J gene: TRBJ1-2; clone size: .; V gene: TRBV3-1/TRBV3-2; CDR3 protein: ASSQEMAGGYT
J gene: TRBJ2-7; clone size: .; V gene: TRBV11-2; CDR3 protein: ASRSPRQGAPYEQY
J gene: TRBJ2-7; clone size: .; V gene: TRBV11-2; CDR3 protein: ASRLTSGYEQY
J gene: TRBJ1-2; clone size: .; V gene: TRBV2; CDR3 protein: ASSGSGTGDGYT
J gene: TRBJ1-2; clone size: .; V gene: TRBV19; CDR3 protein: ASSIGTAGTYGYT
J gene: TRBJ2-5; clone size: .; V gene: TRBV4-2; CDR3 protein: ASSQRLAVQETQY
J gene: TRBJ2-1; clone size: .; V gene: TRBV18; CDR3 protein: ASSPSEGRGYNEQF
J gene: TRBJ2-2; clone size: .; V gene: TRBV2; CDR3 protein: ASSDDRGREELF
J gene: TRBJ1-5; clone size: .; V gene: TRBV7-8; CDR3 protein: ANKAGTVGFYGNQPQH
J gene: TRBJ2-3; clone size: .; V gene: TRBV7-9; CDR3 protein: ASSLGASKDTQY
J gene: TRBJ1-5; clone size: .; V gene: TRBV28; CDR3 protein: ASRDFGVLQPQH
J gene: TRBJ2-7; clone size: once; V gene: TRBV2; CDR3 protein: ASRLDREIPYEQY
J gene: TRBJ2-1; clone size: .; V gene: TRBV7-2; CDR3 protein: ASSLGPRYNEQF
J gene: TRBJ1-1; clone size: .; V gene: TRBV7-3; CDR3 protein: ASSFMADTEAF
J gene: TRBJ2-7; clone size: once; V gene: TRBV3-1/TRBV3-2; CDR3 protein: ATSDRVSYEQY
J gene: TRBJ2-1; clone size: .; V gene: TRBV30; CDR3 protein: AWSLIQEQF
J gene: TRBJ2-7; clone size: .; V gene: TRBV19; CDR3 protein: ASRGLNEQY
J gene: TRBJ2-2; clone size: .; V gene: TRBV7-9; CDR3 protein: ASSPRTSTGELF
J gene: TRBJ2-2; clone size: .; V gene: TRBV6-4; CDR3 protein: ASSRTGQSGELF
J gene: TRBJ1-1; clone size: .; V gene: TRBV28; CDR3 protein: AILRGQGNTEAF
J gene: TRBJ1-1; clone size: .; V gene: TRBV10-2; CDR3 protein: ASRDWEGSTEAF
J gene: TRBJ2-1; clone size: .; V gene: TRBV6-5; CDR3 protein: ASRRTPDNEQF
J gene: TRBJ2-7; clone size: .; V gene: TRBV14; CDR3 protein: ASNPSGTSYEQY
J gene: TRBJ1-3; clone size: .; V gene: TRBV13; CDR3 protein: ASSLESGFSGNTIY
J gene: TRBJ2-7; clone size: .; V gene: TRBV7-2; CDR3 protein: ASSSDSGEQY
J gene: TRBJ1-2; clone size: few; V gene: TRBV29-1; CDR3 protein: SVGRGTNYGYT
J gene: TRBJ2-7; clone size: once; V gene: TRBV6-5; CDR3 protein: ASSPAVSYEQY
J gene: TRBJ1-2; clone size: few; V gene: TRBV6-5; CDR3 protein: ASSTKTYGYT
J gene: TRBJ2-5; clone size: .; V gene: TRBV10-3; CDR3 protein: AISADGVGETQY
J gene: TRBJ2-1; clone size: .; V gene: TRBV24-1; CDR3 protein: ATRGLAEPGGSYNEQF
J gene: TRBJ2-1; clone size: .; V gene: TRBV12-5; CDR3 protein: ASGSISGTFSYNEQF
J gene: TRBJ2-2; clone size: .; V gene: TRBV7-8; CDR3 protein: ASSSQGNLPTGELF
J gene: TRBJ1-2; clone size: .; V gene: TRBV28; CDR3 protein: ASRTTGGGYT
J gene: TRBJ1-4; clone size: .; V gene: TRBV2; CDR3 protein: ASSAQGQTNEKLF
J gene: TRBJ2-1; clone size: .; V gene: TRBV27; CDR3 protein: ASSLSGDRGLNEQF
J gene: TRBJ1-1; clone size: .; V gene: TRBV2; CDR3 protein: ASSGRTEAF
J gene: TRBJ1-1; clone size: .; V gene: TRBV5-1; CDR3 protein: ASSPLTGSTEAF
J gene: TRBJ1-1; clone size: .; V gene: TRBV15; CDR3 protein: ATSRAAGASEAF
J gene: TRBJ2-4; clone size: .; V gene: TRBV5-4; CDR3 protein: ASSSANLAKNIQY
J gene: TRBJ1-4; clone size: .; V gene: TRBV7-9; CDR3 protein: ASRNDREGNEKLF
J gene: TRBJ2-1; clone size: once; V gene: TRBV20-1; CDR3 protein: SATDRGQF
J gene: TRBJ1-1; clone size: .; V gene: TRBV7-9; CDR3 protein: ASSQSSTGRTEAF
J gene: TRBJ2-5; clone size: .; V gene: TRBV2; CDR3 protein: ASSVNRAQETQY
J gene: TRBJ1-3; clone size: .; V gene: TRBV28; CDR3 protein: ASRGQDRSGNTIY
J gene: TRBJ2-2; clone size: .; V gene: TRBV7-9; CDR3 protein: ASSAAGSWVTGELF
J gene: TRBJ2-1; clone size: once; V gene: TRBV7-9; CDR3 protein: ASNFDPGQGSNEQF
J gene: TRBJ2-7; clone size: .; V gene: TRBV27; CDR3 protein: ASSPSSGYEQY
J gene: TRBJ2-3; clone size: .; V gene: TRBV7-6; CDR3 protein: ASSQQGDRGDTQY
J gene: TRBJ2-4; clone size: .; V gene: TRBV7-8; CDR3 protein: ASSRQGALAKNIQY
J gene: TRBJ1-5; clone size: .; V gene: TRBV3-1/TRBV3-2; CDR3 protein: ASSRDISLPQH
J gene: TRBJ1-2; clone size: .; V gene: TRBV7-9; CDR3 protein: ASSSDRGRWDGYT
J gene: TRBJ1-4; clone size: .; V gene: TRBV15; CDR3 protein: ATGNRATNEKLF
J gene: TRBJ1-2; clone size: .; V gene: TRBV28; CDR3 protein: ASIKNRDSSGGYGYT